This T cell receptor (beta chain) was documented in a study of T cells in Graves' hyperthyroidism and ophthalmopathy. Germline lookup yields CDR1 SGHTA and CDR2 FQGTGA. The CDR3 covers 13 residues. V was trimmed by 8 bases and J by 3 bases, leaving 13 bases between them. Exclusions: uncontrolled infection, other autoimmune disease, pregnancy, lactation. Each diagnosis drew on symptoms, thyroxine, TRAb, thyroid ultrasound and orbital computed tomography findings. Authors of the study amplified TCR beta CDR3 regions from RNA transcripts. Initially, a first-round RT-PCR of the TCR CDR3 employed the HTBI primer set. TCRdb called the multiplex PCR reads again in MiXCR, with one record for every CDR3 protein. Of a few hundred thousand distinct CDR3 sequences in the sample, approximately 49% were seen once.

This clonotype originated in an adult woman with Graves' disease, either hyperthyroidism or ophthalmopathy (not recorded which). Sequences were obtained from peripheral blood or thyroid tissue (not recorded which). The chain has TRBV7-3 and TRBJ1-1, with a possible D match to TRBD1 (5 bases). Here the CDR3 DNA reads TGTGCCAGCCGAGGGGCGGTGGACACTGAAGCTTTCTTT. This codes for CASRGAVDTEAFF.